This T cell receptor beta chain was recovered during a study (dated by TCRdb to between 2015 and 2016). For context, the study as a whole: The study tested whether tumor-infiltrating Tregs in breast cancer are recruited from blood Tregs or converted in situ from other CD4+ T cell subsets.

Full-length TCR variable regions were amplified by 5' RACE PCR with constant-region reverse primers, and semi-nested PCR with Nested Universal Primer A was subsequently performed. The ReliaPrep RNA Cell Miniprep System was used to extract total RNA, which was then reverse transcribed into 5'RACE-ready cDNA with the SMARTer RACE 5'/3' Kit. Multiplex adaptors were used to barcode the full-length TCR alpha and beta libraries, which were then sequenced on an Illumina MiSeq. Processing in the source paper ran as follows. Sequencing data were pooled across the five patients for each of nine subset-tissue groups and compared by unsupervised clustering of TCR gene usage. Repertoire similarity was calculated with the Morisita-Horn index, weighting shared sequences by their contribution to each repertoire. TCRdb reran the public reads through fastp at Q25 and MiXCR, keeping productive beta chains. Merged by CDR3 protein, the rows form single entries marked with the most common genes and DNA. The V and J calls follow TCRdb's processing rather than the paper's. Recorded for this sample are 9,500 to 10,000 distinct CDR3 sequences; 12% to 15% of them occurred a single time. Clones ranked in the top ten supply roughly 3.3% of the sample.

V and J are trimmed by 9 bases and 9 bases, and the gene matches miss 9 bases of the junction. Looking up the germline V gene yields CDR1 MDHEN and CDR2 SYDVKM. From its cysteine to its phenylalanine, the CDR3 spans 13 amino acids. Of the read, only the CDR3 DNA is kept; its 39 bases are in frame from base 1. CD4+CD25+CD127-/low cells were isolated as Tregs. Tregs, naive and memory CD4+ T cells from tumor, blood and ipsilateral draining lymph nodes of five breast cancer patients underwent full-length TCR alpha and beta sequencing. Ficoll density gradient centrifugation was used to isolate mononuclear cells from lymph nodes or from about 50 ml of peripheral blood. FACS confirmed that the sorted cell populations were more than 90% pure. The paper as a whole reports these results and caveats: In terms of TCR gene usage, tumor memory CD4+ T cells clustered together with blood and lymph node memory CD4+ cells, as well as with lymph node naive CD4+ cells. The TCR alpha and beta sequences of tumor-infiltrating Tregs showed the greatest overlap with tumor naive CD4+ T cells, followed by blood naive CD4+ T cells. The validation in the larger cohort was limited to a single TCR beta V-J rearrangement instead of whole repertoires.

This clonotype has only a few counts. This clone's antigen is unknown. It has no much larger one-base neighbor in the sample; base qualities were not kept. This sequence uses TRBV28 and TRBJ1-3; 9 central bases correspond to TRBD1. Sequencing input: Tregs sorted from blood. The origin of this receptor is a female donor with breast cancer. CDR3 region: CASHGTGRGTIYF. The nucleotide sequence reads TGTGCCAGTCACGGGACAGGGAGGGGCACCATATATTTT. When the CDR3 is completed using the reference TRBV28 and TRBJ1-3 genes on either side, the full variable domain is DVKVTQSSRYLVKRTGEKVFLECVQDMDHENMFWYRQDPGLGLRLIYFSYDVKMKEKGDIPEGYSVSREKKERFSLILESASTNQTSMYLCASHGTGRGTIYFGEGSWLTVV.